The subject of this entry is one T cell receptor (beta chain). Profiling relied on immunoSEQ multiplex PCR, and the TCRdb table lists in-frame clones only, not all of them. The table shows 40,000 to 50,000 clones, with 79% occurring only once. This record comes from a study of blood T cell repertoires in COVID-19. Per germline, CDR1 SQVTM and CDR2 ANQGSEA. This CDR3 has 14 amino acids. V trimming: 2 bases; J trimming: 4 bases; junction bases outside the gene matches: 5. The specimen sequenced was peripheral blood. The source is a man between 65 and 85 years old with acute or convalescent COVID-19. J is TRBJ2-5 and V is TRBV29-1, with 9 nucleotides matching TRBD1. CDR3: CSVEITGGGETQYF. The CDR3, as DNA: TGCAGCGTTGAAATAACAGGGGGCGGAGAGACCCAGTACTTC.